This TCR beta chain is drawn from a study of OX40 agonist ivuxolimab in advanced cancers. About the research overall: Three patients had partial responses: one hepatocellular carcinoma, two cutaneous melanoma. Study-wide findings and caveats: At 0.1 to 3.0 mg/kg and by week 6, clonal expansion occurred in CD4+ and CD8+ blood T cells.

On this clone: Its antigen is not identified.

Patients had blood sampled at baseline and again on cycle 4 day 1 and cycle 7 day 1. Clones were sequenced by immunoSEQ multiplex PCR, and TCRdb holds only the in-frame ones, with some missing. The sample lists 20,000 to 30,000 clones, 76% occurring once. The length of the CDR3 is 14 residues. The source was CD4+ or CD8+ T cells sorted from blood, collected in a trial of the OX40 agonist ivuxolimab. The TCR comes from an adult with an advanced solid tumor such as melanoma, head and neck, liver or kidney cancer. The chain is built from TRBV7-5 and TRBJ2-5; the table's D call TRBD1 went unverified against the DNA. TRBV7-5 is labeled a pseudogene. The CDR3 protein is CARSLEQNQETQYF. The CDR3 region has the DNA TGTGCCAGAAGCTTAGAACAGAACCAAGAGACCCAGTACTTC.